Shown below are 31 T cell receptor beta chains from a single sample sequenced in a study of T cell repertoires in cytomegalovirus infection. These receptors lack a known antigen. TCRdb ran MiXCR on the reads and lists one entry per CDR3 protein. This sample yields 90,000 to 130,000 distinct CDR3 sequences, of which over 9.5% are seen a single time; around a third belongs to the top ten. Sequencing was carried out using PBMCs, sequenced either directly or after in vitro stimulation (not recorded which). The receptors stem from a human donor in good health (CMV status not recorded). Some clones in this sample may be carry-over from other donors' samples.

This clonotype was detected ten times or more. The chain uses TRBV6-5 and TRBJ2-3; 9 nucleotides agree with TRBD1. The germline CDR1 and CDR2 sequences are MNHEY and SVGAGI. CDR3 length: 17 residues. J gave up 6 bases and V 2 bases, and 12 bases lay outside the gene matches. As DNA, the CDR3 is TGTGCCAGCAGTTACGCACAGGGGGCTCCCACAAGGGATACGCAGTATTTT. This translates into CASSYAQGAPTRDTQYF.

This clonotype was seen at least ten times. The V call is TRBV9, the J call TRBJ2-5, with 7 bases identical to TRBD1. The germline CDR1 and CDR2 sequences are SGDLS and YYNGEE. After removal of 4 bases from V and 5 bases from J, the junction contained 14 bases not matched to a gene. The CDR3 is 16 amino acids. CDR3 coding DNA: TGTGCCAGCAGCCCAAGACAGGGACGCCCCCAGGAGACCCAGTACTTC. As protein: CASSPRQGRPQETQYF.

This clonotype was picked up many times. The chain uses TRBV7-2 and TRBJ2-1; D possibly corresponds to TRBD2 (5 bases). Germline values: CDR1 SGHTA, CDR2 FQGNSA. CDR3 length: 18 amino acids. Between the trimmed V and J ends, which lost 1 base and 0 bases, there was a span of 16 bases. In nucleotides, the CDR3 is TGTGCCAGCAGCTTAGGCCCGCCTAGCCGGAGCTCCTACAATGAGCAGTTCTTC. Translating gives CASSLGPPSRSSYNEQFF.

The table lists this clonotype with many counts. This sequence joins TRBV7-2 and TRBJ2-1; a possible D gene is TRBD2 (5 bases). V lost 4 bases to trimming and J lost 9 bases, with 13 bases between them. This CDR3 has 13 residues. Germline V gives CDR1 SGHTA, CDR2 FQGNSA. The chain's CDR3 is CASSSGVMGEQFF. The CDR3 nucleotides are TGTGCCAGCAGCTCCGGGGTTATGGGTGAGCAGTTCTTC.

CDR3 region: CASSLSGRYSNQPQHF. CDR3 nucleotide sequence: TGTGCCAGCAGTTTATCGGGACGGTATAGCAATCAGCCCCAGCATTTT. J is TRBJ1-5 and V is TRBV27; TRBD1 is a possible D gene (5 bases). Germline assignment: CDR1 MNHEY and CDR2 SMNVEV (reference sequence). This CDR3 has 16 amino acids. Trimming pared 0 bases from V and 0 bases from J, leaving 9 bases between.

The chain has TRBV18 and TRBJ1-3; D unresolved. V lost 0 bases, J lost 2 bases, and 11 bases lay in between. Germline lookup yields CDR1 KGHSH and CDR2 LQKENI. This CDR3 has 16 amino acids. CDR3 region: CASSPPFTEAGNTIYF. In DNA form, the CDR3 reads TGTGCCAGCTCACCACCCTTTACAGAGGCTGGAAACACCATATATTTT.

This clonotype was picked up many times. The chain has TRBV6-5 and TRBJ2-1; D may match TRBD1 or TRBD2 (5 bases each). Germline V gives CDR1 MNHEY, CDR2 SVGAGI. The CDR3 has 14 residues. The V end was cut by 5 bases, the J end by 5 bases, with 13 bases between. The DNA of the CDR3 is TGTGCCAGCAGTGCCGGGGCCCGAAACAATGAGCAGTTCTTC. It translates to CASSAGARNNEQFF.

This clonotype was picked up many times. The rearrangement joins TRBV4-1 to TRBJ1-2; possibly TRBD1 for D (5 bases). The CDR3 sequence is 16 residues long. The V end was cut by 5 bases, the J end by 4 bases, with 20 bases between. Looked up from germline, CDR1 is MGHRA and CDR2 is YSYEKL. This CDR3 is CASSSRGGSPPYGYTF. The CDR3 DNA sequence: TGCGCCAGCAGCTCCCGGGGGGGATCCCCCCCCTATGGCTACACCTTC.

The chain is built from TRBV7-6 and TRBJ2-1, with D uncertain. Germline CDR1 reads SGHVS; CDR2 reads FNYEAQ. This CDR3 is 12 amino acids long. V was cut by 0 bases and J by 6 bases, with 3 bases left in between. CDR3 nucleotides: TGTGCCAGCAGCTTAGCCTTCAATGAGCAGTTCTTC. This sequence encodes CASSLAFNEQFF. The entire variable domain, with the rest obtained from reference TRBV7-6 and TRBJ2-1, is as follows: GAGVSQSPRYKVTKRGQDVALRCDPISGHVSLYWYRQALGQGPEFLTYFNYEAQQDKSGLPNDRFSAERPEGSISTLTIQRTEQRDSAMYRCASSLAFNEQFFGPGTRLTVL.

This clonotype was detected many times. The chain employs TRBV7-8 and TRBJ1-3, with 7 bases that match TRBD1. CDR3 size: 16 residues. The germline CDR1 and CDR2 sequences are SGHVS and FQNEAQ. The J segment lost 0 bases and the V segment lost 7 bases, leaving 9 bases of the junction unmatched. The CDR3 DNA reads as TGTGCCAGCACACCCCGAGCAGGGGGCTCTGGAAACACCATATATTTT. It translates to CASTPRAGGSGNTIYF.

About this clonotype: A much larger clonotype is one base distant, so this may be a read error. The chain links TRBV7-2 to TRBJ1-4; D gene unclear. The CDR3 loop spans 15 amino acids. CDR1 and CDR2 (germline): SGHTA, FQGNSA. Here the CDR3 reads CASSPLGTQNDKLFF. DNA for the CDR3: TGTGCCAGCAGCCCCCTGGGAACCCAGAATGATAAACTGTTTTTT.

This clonotype was detected many times. The genes are TRBV12-3 or TRBV12-4 and TRBJ1-5, with D possibly TRBD1 on 6 matching bases. Between the trimmed V and J ends, which lost 7 bases and 7 bases, there was a span of 17 bases. The CDR3 spans 14 residues. This chain's CDR3 is CASTWLGAGQPQHF. The DNA for the CDR3 is TGTGCCAGCACTTGGCTGGGGGCTGGCCAGCCCCAGCATTTT.

The sample holds a few counts of this clonotype. The chain is built from TRBV24-1 and TRBJ1-5; D not resolved. The CDR3 runs to 14 residues. Germline V gene data show CDR1 as KGHDR and CDR2 as SFDVKD. V was clipped by 0 bases and J by 9 bases, with 11 bases between them. CDR3 amino acids: CATSDLQADRPQHF. DNA for the CDR3: TGTGCCACCAGTGATTTGCAAGCGGATCGGCCCCAGCATTTT.

Ten or more counts support this clonotype. The rearrangement links TRBV12-3 or TRBV12-4 to TRBJ2-2; 9 bases line up with TRBD2. The CDR3 is made up of 16 amino acids. With V trimmed by 5 bases and J by 6 bases, 10 bases remained unmatched. The CDR3 is CASSPRGGRAPGELFF. The CDR3 region has the DNA TGTGCCAGCAGTCCAAGGGGCGGGAGGGCCCCCGGGGAGCTGTTTTTT.

This clonotype has a count of ten or more. J is TRBJ2-7 and V is TRBV6-2 or TRBV6-3; 7 bases align to TRBD2. Germline trimming cut 0 bases from V and 7 bases from J; bases unmatched to any gene: 0. Per germline, CDR1 MNHEY and CDR2 SVGEGT. This CDR3 contains 12 residues. The CDR3 is CASSYSSGEQYV. CDR3 nucleotide sequence: TGTGCCAGCAGTTACTCTAGCGGGGAGCAGTACGTC.

The chain joins TRBV20-1 to TRBJ1-4; no definite D call. V shed 5 bases and J shed 7 bases, with 17 bases lying between them. Germline V gene data show CDR1 as DFQATT and CDR2 as SNEGSKA (reference sequence). This CDR3 has 14 residues. CDR3 sequence (DNA): TGCAGTGCTCCTATAGCCGAGGGAAGTGAAAAACTGTTTTTT. Translated: CSAPIAEGSEKLFF.

This sequence joins TRBV23-1 and TRBJ2-1; 8 positions match TRBD2. TRBV23-1 is given ORF status, its function remaining uncertain. This CDR3 region has 16 residues. V lost 2 bases and J lost 2; bases outside the gene matches: 5. Here the CDR3 DNA reads TGCGCCAGCAGTCAAAGATATAGCGGGACCTACAATGAGCAGTTCTTC. Protein: CASSQRYSGTYNEQFF.

This clonotype has a count of ten or more. The rearrangement uses TRBV7-2 and TRBJ2-1; possible D gene TRBD2, 6 bases. The germline V and J ends were trimmed by 3 bases and 15 bases, with 15 bases remaining between them. The CDR3 sequence is 12 residues long. Germline CDR1 reads SGHTA; CDR2 reads FQGNSA. The CDR3 here is CASSFQWRDLFF. CDR3 nucleotides: TGTGCCAGCAGCTTTCAGTGGCGGGACCTGTTCTTC.

The chain employs TRBV13 and TRBJ2-4; 9 bases map to TRBD1. There are 15 residues in the CDR3. The V gene end was trimmed by 5 bases and the J gene end by 11 bases; junction bases not matched to a gene: 13. Germline V gives CDR1 PRHDT, CDR2 FYEKMQ (reference sequence). This CDR3 reads CASSRPVGQGSFQYF. CDR3 DNA sequence: TGTGCCAGCAGCCGGCCAGTGGGACAGGGAAGTTTTCAGTACTTC.

At least ten counts were recorded for this clonotype. This rearrangement joins TRBV28 to TRBJ2-7; no firm D call. This CDR3 contains 12 residues. Germline CDR1 reads MDHEN; CDR2 reads SYDVKM. V was cut by 6 bases and J by 2 bases, with 8 bases left in between. The CDR3 DNA reads TGTGCCAGCAGCTCTATACCCTACGAGCAGTACGTC. Translating it yields CASSSIPYEQYV.

This clonotype showed up many times. The chain links TRBV7-8 to TRBJ1-1, with 10 positions matching TRBD1. This CDR3 has 14 amino acids. Germline V CDR1 and CDR2: SGHVS, FQNEAQ. Trimming took 5 bases from V and 3 from J; bases not matched to a gene: 3. CDR3 protein: CASSRDRGHTEAFF. The CDR3 bases are TGTGCCAGCAGCAGGGACAGGGGACACACTGAAGCTTTCTTT.

The V call is TRBV7-9, the J call TRBJ1-1, with TRBD1 identical over 7 bases. The CDR3 covers 15 residues. Germline CDR1 is SEHNR and CDR2 is FQNEAQ (reference sequence). V dropped 5 bases and J dropped 1; count of bases not matched to a gene: 7. CDR3 DNA sequence: TGTGCCAGCAGCCCAGGGACAGCGACGAACACTGAAGCTTTCTTT. Translation: CASSPGTATNTEAFF.

This CDR3 is CASSLGSSTDTQYF. The CDR3 DNA is TGTGCCAGCAGCCTCGGGTCTAGCACAGATACGCAGTATTTT. V usage is TRBV6-5 and J usage is TRBJ2-3; D remains ambiguous. Germline V gene data show CDR1 as MNHEY and CDR2 as SVGAGI. CDR3 size: 14 residues. Trimming pared 6 bases from V and 0 bases from J, leaving 10 bases between.

This clonotype was seen many times. The chain joins TRBV7-2 to TRBJ1-6; 8 nucleotides agree with TRBD1. The V segment lost 5 bases and the J segment 9 bases; nucleotides outside the gene matches: 9. The CDR3 sequence is 15 residues long. CDR1 and CDR2 from the germline V gene are SGHTA and FQGNSA. The DNA for the CDR3 is TGTGCCAGCAGCCCGATAGGGGGGACAGGTTCACCCCTCCACTTT. Translation: CASSPIGGTGSPLHF.

This clonotype was observed a handful of times. The V gene is TRBV5-1, the J gene TRBJ2-1, with a possible D match to TRBD2 (6 bases). Germline CDR1 reads SGHRS; CDR2 reads YFSETQ. The ends were cut back, 4 bases at V and 7 bases at J, with 18 bases in the middle. The CDR3 contains 15 residues. The CDR3 loop reads CASSPVGQAGNEQFF. CDR3 sequence (DNA): TGCGCCAGCAGCCCCGTCGGGCAGGCGGGGAATGAGCAGTTCTTC.

This sequence joins TRBV27 and TRBJ2-1; D perhaps matches TRBD1 (6 bases). The CDR3 has 14 amino acids. Germline loops: CDR1 MNHEY, CDR2 SMNVEV (reference sequence). V was pared by 5 bases and J by 3 bases, with 11 bases between. CDR3 DNA: TGTGCCAGCAGTCCCCTGGACAGCTACAATGAGCAGTTCTTC. Residues: CASSPLDSYNEQFF.

This clonotype was counted ten times or more. CDR3 nucleotide sequence: TGTGCCAGCAGTAGCCCTGGGACAGGGGCCCTCTCCTACGGCTACACCTTC. It is translated as CASSSPGTGALSYGYTF. The rearrangement links TRBV6-6 to TRBJ1-2, with 10 bases aligning to TRBD1. Germline V gene sequence: CDR1 MNHNY, CDR2 SVGAGI (reference sequence). The J segment lost 8 bases and the V segment lost 5 bases, leaving 17 bases of the junction unmatched. This CDR3 is built from 17 residues.

Many counts were recorded for this clonotype. The V and J genes are TRBV19 and TRBJ2-1; 9 nucleotides agree with TRBD2. The germline V gene encodes CDR1 LNHDA and CDR2 SQIVND (reference sequence). There are 17 residues in the CDR3. The V and J ends lost 0 bases and 7 bases, in that order; junction bases with no gene match: 10. In nucleotides, the CDR3 is TGTGCCAGTAGTATAGATCTCGGTGCGGGAGGGGGTAATGAGCAGTTCTTC. Its translation: CASSIDLGAGGGNEQFF.

This clonotype has just a few counts. The chain has TRBV11-2 and TRBJ2-5, with D maybe TRBD1 (6 bases). The CDR3 has 14 residues. The ends were cut back, 1 base at V and 4 bases at J, with 10 bases in the middle. CDR1 and CDR2 (germline): SGHAT, FQNNGV. The CDR3 here is CASSLGWGRETQYF. The CDR3 DNA reads as TGTGCCAGCAGCTTAGGCTGGGGGCGAGAGACCCAGTACTTC.

This clonotype was seen more than once but under ten times. The chain recombines TRBV7-3 with TRBJ2-3, with D tentatively TRBD2 (5 bases). The V end lost 0 bases, the J end lost 9 bases, and 10 bases lay between the germline ends. There are 13 residues in the CDR3. Germline assignment: CDR1 SGHTA and CDR2 FQGTGA. The CDR3 here is CASSLTGSDTQYF. The CDR3, as DNA: TGTGCCAGCAGCTTAACGGGGAGCGACACGCAGTATTTT.

This clonotype was detected many times. The chain joins TRBV7-6 to TRBJ2-7, with D unresolved. CDR3 length: 15 amino acids. Per the germline V gene, CDR1 is SGHVS and CDR2 is FNYEAQ. The V end was cut by 5 bases, the J end by 2 bases, with 16 bases between. The CDR3 is CASSQSPGETYEQYV. The CDR3 DNA reads TGTGCCAGCAGCCAAAGCCCCGGAGAGACCTACGAGCAGTACGTC.